The present T cell receptor beta chain was sequenced within a study of blood T cell repertoires in COVID-19. Study-level information: COVID-19 samples, acute and convalescent, were from the United States, Italy and Spain. PBMCs, B-cell-depleted T cells, or T cells provided the cDNA or gDNA that made up the material.

In the original processing: Nucleated cell number was recorded as an estimate derived from reference gene primer amplification. The table came from immunoSEQ multiplex PCR; TCRdb's copy has only in-frame clones and leaves some out. The D gene and trimming were derived from the DNA, and the V and J assignments and clone size from that table. Here the sample spans fewer than 65,000 clones, 79% being singletons. This receptor was obtained from a man between 65 and 79 years old with acute or convalescent COVID-19. Input material: peripheral blood.

The CDR3 spells CASSLQGITGELFF. The CDR3 DNA reads TGTGCCAGCAGCTTACAGGGGATAACCGGGGAGCTGTTTTTT. The chain is built from TRBV7-6 and TRBJ2-2, with D possibly matching TRBD1 (6 bases). CDR3 length equals 14 residues. Trimming removed 2 bases from V and 5 bases from J, with 9 bases in between. The germline V gene has CDR1 SGHVS and CDR2 FNYEAQ.